This T cell receptor (beta chain) originates from a study of control samples from healthy donors and cancer patients. Measured with immunoSEQ multiplex PCR; TCRdb has only the in-frame clones, and not every one. The sample shows some 140,000 clones, just under 95% of them seen only once. Germline V gives CDR1 SGHDT, CDR2 YYEEEE. Trimming shortened V by 4 bases and J by 4 bases, and 20 bases separated the two germline ends. This CDR3 has 16 amino acids. Sequencing used PBMCs. The sequence was obtained from a man aged 55 to 70 with colorectal cancer. The chain uses TRBV5-6 and TRBJ1-2; D may be TRBD1 (6 bases). In DNA, the CDR3 is TGTGCCAGCAGCGACCCTGGGGGCGGTTTGGTCTATGGCTACACCTTC. It codes for CASSDPGGGLVYGYTF. Complete variable domain (other parts from reference TRBV5-6 and TRBJ1-2): DAGVTQSPTHLIKTRGQQVTLRCSPKSGHDTVSWYQQALGQGPQFIFQYYEEEERQRGNFPDRFSGHQFPNYSSELNVNALLLGDSALYLCASSDPGGGLVYGYTFGSGTRLTVV.